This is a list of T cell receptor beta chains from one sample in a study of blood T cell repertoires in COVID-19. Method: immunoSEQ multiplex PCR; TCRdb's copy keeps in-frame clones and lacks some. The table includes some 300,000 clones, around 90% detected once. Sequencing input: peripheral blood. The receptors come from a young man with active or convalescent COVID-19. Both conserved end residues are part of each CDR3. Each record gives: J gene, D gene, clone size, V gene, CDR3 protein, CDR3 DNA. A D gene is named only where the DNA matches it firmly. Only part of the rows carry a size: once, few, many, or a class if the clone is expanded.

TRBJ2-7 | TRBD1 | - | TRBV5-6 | CASSLRDRLMYEQYF | TGTGCCAGCAGCTTGAGGGACAGGTTGATGTACGAGCAGTACTTC
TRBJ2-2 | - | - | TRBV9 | CASSVTGPGELFF | TGTGCCAGCAGCGTCACAGGCCCCGGGGAGCTGTTTTTT
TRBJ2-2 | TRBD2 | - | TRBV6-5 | CASSWSGRVNTGELFF | TGTGCCAGCAGTTGGAGCGGGAGAGTGAACACCGGGGAGCTGTTTTTT
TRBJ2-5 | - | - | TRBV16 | CASSARDSQETQYF | TGTGCCAGCAGCGCCCGGGACTCCCAAGAGACCCAGTACTTC
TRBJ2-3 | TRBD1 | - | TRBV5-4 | CASSRPGGFVSTDTQYF | TGTGCCAGCAGCCGTCCAGGGGGCTTTGTTAGCACAGATACGCAGTATTTT
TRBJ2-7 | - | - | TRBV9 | CASSVGDPGEEYF | TGTGCCAGCAGCGTAGGAGACCCGGGAGAAGAGTACTTC
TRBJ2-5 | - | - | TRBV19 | CASSRQVGETQYF | TGTGCCAGTAGTAGACAGGTAGGAGAGACCCAGTACTTC
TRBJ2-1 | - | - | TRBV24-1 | CATRGTSQSHEQFF | TGTGCCACCAGGGGGACATCACAGAGCCATGAGCAGTTCTTC
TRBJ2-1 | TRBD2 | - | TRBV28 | CASSLLGLAGSNEQFF | TGTGCCAGCAGTTTATTGGGGCTAGCGGGGTCCAATGAGCAGTTCTTC
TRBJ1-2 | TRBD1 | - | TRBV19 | CASSWDRTYYGYTF | TGTGCCAGTAGCTGGGACAGGACTTACTATGGCTACACCTTC
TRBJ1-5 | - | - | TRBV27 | CASSLTSLNNQPQHF | TGTGCCAGCAGCCTTACCTCACTGAACAATCAGCCCCAGCATTTT
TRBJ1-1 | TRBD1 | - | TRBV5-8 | CASSLYGGGVSEAFF | TGTGCCAGCAGCTTGTATGGAGGGGGCGTCTCTGAAGCTTTCTTT
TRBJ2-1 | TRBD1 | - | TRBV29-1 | CSAGQGSYNEQFF | TGCAGCGCCGGACAGGGCTCCTACAATGAGCAGTTCTTC
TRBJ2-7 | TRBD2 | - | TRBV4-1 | CASSQVHLPGTSASYEQYF | TGCGCCAGCAGCCAAGTCCACCTGCCCGGGACTAGCGCCTCCTACGAGCAGTACTTC
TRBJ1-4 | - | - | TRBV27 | CASSLGGFGEKLFF | TGTGCCAGCAGTTTAGGGGGCTTCGGTGAAAAACTGTTTTTT
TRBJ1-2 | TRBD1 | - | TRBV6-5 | CASKQGSSNYGYTF | TGTGCCAGCAAACAGGGGTCGTCGAACTATGGCTACACCTTC
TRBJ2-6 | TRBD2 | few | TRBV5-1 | CASSLEAGAGANVLTF | TGCGCCAGCAGCTTGGAAGCGGGAGCTGGGGCCAACGTCCTGACTTTC
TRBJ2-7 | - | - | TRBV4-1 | CASSWQGWPLARFSYEQYF | TGCGCCAGCAGCTGGCAGGGCTGGCCCTTGGCCCGTTTCTCCTACGAGCAGTACTTC
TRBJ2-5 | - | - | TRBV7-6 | CASSFSLLFAETQYF | TGTGCCAGCAGCTTCAGTTTACTATTTGCCGAGACCCAGTACTTC
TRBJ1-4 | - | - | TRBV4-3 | CASSQVWEINEKLFF | TGCGCCAGCAGCCAAGTTTGGGAGATTAATGAAAAACTGTTTTTT
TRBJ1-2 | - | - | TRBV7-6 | CASSQRRGYGYTF | TGTGCCAGCAGCCAAAGGCGGGGGTACGGCTACACCTTC
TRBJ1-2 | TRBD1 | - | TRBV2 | CASSSGGYGYTF | TGTGCCAGCAGTTCAGGGGGGTATGGCTACACCTTC
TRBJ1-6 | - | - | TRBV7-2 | CASSQARDPSLHF | TGTGCCAGCAGCCAGGCCAGGGATCCATCCCTCCACTTT
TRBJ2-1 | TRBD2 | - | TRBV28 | CASSLYPTAGGAYNEQFF | TGTGCCAGCAGTTTATATCCCACAGCGGGAGGCGCATACAATGAGCAGTTCTTC
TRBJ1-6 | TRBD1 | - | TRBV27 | CASSLSGDRSPLHF | TGTGCCAGCAGTTTATCGGGGGACAGGTCACCCCTCCACTTT
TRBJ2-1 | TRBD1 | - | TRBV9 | CASSVDRENRGQFF | TGTGCCAGCAGCGTAGATCGCGAGAACAGGGGGCAGTTCTTC
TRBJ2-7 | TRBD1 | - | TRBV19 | CASSIQGASYEQYF | TGTGCCAGTAGTATCCAGGGGGCGTCGTACGAGCAGTACTTC
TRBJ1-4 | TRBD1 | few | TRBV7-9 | CASSLNRGDREKLFF | TGTGCCAGCAGCTTGAACAGGGGAGACAGGGAAAAACTGTTTTTT
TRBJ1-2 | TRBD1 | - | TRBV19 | CASSRTGRLIDYGYTF | TGTGCCAGTAGTCGGACAGGGAGGCTAATTGACTATGGCTACACCTTC
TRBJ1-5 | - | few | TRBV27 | CASSFSGVSNQPQHF | TGTGCCAGCAGTTTTTCGGGGGTAAGCAATCAGCCCCAGCATTTT
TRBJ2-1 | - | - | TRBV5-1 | CASSLAKISEQFF | TGCGCCAGCAGCTTGGCCAAGATCAGTGAGCAGTTCTTC
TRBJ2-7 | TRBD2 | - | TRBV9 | CASSVEDSGTYEQYF | TGTGCCAGCAGCGTAGAGGATAGCGGGACCTACGAGCAGTACTTC
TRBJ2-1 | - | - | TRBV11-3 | CASSPGWGEQFF | TGTGCCAGCAGCCCAGGGTGGGGTGAGCAGTTCTTC
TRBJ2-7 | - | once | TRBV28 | CASRPPRAMIYEQYF | TGTGCCAGCAGACCACCCAGGGCAATGATTTACGAGCAGTACTTC
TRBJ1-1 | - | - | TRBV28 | CASSFWSVGTEAFF | TGTGCCAGCAGTTTTTGGTCAGTCGGGACTGAAGCTTTCTTT
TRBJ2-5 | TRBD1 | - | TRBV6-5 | CASRGQAMKETQYF | TGTGCCAGCAGGGGACAGGCAATGAAAGAGACCCAGTACTTC
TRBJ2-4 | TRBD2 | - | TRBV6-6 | CASSSRTSEDIQYF | TGTGCCAGCAGTTCCAGGACTAGCGAGGACATTCAGTACTTC